The sequence of this TCR beta chain was determined in a study of early T cells in non-severe SARS-CoV-2 infection. This clonotype was seen only a few times. Each CDR3 protein gets one entry after TCRdb re-called the 5' RACE reads with MiXCR. The table has tens of thousands of distinct CDR3 sequences, 14% seen once; the top ten hold 6% to 7.5%. CDR3 length equals 14 residues. V was cut by 5 bases and J by 7 bases, with 14 bases left in between. CDR1 is SGHVS and CDR2 is FNYEAQ in the germline V gene. The V and J genes are TRBV7-6 and TRBJ2-2; tentative D call: TRBD2 (6 bases). The sequenced sample consisted of whole blood. The clonotype was recovered from an adult who was a healthcare worker with PCR-confirmed SARS-CoV-2 infection or an uninfected control (not recorded which). CDR3 sequence reads: CASSPGGGYGELFF. CDR3 nucleotide sequence: TGTGCCAGCAGCCCCGGGGGAGGATACGGGGAGCTGTTTTTT.